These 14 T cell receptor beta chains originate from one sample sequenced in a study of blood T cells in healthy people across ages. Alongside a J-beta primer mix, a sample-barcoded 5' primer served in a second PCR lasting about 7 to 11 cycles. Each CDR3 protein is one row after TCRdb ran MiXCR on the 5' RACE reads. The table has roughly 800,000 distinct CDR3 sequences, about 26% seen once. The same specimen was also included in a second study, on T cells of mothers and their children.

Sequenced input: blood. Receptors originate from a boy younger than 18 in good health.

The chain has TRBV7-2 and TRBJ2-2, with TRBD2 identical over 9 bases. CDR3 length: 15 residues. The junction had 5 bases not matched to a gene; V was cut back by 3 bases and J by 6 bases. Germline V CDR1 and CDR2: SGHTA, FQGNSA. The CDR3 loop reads CASSFGGGAAGELFF. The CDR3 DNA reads TGTGCCAGCAGCTTCGGCGGGGGGGCCGCCGGGGAGCTGTTTTTT.

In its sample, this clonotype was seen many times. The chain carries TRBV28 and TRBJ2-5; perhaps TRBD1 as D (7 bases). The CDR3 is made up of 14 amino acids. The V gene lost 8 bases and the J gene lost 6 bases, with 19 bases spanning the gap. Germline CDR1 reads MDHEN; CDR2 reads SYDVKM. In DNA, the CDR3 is TGTGCCAGCCAGGGAGGAGGGGGCATACAGACCCAGTACTTC. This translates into CASQGGGGIQTQYF.

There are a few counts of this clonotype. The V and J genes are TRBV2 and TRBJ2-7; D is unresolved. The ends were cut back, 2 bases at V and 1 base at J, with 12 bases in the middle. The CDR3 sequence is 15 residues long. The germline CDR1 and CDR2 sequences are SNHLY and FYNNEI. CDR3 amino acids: CASSESWPLSYEQYF. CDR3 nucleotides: TGTGCCAGCAGTGAATCCTGGCCCCTTTCCTACGAGCAGTACTTC.

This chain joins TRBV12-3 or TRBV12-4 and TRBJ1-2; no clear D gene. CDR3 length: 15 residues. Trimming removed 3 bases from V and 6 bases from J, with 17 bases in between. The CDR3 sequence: CASSFPGTKRDGYTF. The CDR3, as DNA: TGTGCCAGCAGTTTCCCAGGAACCAAACGGGATGGCTACACCTTC.

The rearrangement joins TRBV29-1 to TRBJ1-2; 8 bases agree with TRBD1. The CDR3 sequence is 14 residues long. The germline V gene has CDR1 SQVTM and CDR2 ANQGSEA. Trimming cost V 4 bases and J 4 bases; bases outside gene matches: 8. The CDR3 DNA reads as TGCAGCGTTGGCGACAGGGGAAGTTCCTATGGCTACACCTTC. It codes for CSVGDRGSSYGYTF.

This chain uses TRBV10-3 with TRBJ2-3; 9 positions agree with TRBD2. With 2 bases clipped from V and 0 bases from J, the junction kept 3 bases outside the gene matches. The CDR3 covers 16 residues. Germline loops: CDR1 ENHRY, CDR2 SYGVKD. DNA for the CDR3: TGTGCCATCAGTGAGGGGGGACTAGCAAGCACAGATACGCAGTATTTT. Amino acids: CAISEGGLASTDTQYF.

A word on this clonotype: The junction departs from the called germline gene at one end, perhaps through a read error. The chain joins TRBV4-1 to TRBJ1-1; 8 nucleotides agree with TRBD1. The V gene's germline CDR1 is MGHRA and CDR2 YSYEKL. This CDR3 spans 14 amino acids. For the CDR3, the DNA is TGCGCCAGCAGCCAAGGACAGGGGTACACCGAAGCTTTCTTT. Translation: CASSQGQGYTEAFF.

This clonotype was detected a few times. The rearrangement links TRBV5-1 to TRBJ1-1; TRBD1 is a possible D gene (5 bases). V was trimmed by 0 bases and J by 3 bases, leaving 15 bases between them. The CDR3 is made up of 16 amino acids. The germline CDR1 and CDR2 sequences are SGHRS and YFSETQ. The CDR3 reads CASSLEGPPLDTEAFF. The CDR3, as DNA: TGCGCCAGCAGCTTGGAGGGGCCTCCTTTGGACACTGAAGCTTTCTTT.

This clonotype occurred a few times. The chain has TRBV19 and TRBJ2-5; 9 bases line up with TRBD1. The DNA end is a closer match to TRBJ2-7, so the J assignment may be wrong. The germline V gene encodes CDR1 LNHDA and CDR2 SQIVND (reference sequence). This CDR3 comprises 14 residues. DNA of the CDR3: TGTGCCAGTAGTGCCGACAGGGGGGCCTACGAGCAGTACTTC. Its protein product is CASSADRGAYEQYF.

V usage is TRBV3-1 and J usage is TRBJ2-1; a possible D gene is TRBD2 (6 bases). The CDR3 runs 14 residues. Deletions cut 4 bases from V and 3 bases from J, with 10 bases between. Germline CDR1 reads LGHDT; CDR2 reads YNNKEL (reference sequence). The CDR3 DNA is TGTGCCAGCAGCCCGGGCGGGGACTACAATGAGCAGTTCTTC. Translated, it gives CASSPGGDYNEQFF.

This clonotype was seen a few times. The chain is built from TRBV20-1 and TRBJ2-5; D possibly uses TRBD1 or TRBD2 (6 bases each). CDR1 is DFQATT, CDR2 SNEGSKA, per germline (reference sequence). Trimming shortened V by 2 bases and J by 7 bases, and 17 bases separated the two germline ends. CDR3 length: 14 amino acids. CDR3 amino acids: CSARNDGGPRTQYF. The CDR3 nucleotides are TGCAGTGCTAGAAATGACGGGGGCCCCAGGACCCAGTACTTC.

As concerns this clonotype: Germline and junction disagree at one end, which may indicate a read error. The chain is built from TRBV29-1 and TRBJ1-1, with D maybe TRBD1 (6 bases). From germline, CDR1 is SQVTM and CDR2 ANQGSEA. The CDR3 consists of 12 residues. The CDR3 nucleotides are TGCAGCGTAGGACAGTTTTTGGGTGAAACTTTCTTT. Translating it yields CSVGQFLGETFF.

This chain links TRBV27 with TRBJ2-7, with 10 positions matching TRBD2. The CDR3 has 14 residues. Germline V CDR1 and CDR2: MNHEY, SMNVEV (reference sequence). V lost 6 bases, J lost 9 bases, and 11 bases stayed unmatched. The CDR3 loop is CASSAGLAGVAQYF. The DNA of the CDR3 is TGTGCCAGCAGCGCGGGCCTAGCGGGGGTAGCGCAGTACTTC.

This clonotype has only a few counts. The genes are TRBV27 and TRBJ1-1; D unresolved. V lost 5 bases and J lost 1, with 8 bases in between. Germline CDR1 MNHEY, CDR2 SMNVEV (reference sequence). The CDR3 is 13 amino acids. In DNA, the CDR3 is TGTGCCAGCAGTCCGTCCAAGAACACTGAAGCTTTCTTT. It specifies CASSPSKNTEAFF.